This TCR beta chain was recovered during a study of beta chain features in type 1 diabetes. Study-level points and caveats: Moderate yet significant TCRB CDR3 shortening was seen in Type 1 diabetes patients in all four CD4+ subsets.

Since all of the isolated RNA was reverse transcribed, expressed TCRB transcripts were what got sequenced. The method was immunoSEQ multiplex PCR; TCRdb's version includes in-frame clones alone and lacks a portion of them. The data contain hundreds of thousands of clones, roughly 16% of them seen just once; the ten biggest clones take up around 0.095%. The germline gives CDR1 SEHNR, CDR2 FQNEAQ (reference sequence). V dropped 5 bases and J dropped 2 bases, with 10 bases sitting between them. This CDR3 is 15 amino acids long. With regard to this clone: The antigen is not known.

The sequencing sample was made of naive CD4+ T cells from blood. The TCR comes from a young man in good health. V gene TRBV7-9 combines with J gene TRBJ1-6; D is undetermined. CDR3 nucleotide sequence: TGTGCCAGCAGCCCCTTAGGGCCCTATAATTCACCCCTCCACTTT. This sequence encodes CASSPLGPYNSPLHF.